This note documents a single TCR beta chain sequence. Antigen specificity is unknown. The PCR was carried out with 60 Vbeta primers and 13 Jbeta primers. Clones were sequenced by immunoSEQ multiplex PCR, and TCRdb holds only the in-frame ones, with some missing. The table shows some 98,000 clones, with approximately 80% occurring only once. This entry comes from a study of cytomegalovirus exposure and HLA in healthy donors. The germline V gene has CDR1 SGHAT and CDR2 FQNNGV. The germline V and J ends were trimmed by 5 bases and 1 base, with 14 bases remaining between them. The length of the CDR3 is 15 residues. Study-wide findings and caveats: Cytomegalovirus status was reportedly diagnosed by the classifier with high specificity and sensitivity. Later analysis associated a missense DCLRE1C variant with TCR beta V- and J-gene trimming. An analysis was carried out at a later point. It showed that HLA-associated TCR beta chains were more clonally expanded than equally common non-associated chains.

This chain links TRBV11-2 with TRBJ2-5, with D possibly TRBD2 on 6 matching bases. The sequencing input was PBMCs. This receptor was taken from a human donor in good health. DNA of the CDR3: TGTGCCAGCAGCCCCGTGGGGGGACTCCAAGAGACCCAGTACTTC. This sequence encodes CASSPVGGLQETQYF.